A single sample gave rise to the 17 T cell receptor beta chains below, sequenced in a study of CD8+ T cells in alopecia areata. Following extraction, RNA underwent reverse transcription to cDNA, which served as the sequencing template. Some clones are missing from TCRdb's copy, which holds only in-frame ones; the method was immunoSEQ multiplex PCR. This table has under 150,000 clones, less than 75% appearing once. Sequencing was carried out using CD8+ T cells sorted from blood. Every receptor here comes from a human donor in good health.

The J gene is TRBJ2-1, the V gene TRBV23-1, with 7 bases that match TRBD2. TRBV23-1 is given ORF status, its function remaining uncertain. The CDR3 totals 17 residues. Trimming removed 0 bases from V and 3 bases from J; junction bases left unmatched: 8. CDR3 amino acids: CASSQSPASGYYNEQFF. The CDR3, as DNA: TGCGCCAGCAGTCAATCGCCGGCTAGCGGCTACTACAATGAGCAGTTCTTC.

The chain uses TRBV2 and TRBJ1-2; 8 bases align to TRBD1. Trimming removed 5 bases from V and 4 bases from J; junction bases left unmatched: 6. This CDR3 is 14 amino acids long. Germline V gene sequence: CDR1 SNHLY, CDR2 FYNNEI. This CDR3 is CASSYRDRSYGYTF. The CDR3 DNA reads TGTGCCAGCAGTTACCGGGACAGGAGCTATGGCTACACCTTC.

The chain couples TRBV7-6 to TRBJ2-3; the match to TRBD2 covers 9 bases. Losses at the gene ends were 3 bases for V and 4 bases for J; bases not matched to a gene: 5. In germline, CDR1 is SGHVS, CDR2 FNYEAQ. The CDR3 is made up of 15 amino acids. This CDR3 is CASSFAGGPADTQYF. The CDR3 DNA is TGTGCCAGCAGCTTTGCGGGAGGGCCCGCAGATACGCAGTATTTT.

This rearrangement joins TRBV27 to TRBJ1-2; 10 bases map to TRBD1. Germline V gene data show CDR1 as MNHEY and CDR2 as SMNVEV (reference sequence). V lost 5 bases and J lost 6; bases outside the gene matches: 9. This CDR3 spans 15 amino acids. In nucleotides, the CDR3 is TGTGCCAGCAGTACTGGGACAGGGGAGGTCCATGGCTACACCTTC. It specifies CASSTGTGEVHGYTF.

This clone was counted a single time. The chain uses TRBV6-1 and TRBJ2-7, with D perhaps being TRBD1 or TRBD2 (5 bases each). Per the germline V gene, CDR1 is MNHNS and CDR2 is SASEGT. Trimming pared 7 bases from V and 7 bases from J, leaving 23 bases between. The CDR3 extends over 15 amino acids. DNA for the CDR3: TGTGCCAGCAACAAGGGGACCACCCCGCACTTGGAGCAGTACTTC. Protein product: CASNKGTTPHLEQYF.

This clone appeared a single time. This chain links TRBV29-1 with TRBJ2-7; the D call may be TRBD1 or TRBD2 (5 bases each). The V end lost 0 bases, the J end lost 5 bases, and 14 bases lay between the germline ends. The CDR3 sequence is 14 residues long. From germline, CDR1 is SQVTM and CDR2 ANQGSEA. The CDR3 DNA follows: TGCAGCGTTGAAGAGGGACGGTTTCCCCACGAGCAGTACTTC. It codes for CSVEEGRFPHEQYF.

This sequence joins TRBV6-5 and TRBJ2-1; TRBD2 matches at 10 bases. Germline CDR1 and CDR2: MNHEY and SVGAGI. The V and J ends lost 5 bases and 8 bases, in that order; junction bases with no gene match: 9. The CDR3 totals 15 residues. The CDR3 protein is CASSALAGVTDEQFF. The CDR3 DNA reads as TGTGCCAGCAGTGCCCTAGCGGGAGTTACTGATGAGCAGTTCTTC.

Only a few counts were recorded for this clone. The CDR3 here is CASSWTSGNEQFF. The DNA for the CDR3 is TGTGCCAGTAGTTGGACTAGCGGGAATGAGCAGTTCTTC. The rearrangement uses TRBV19 and TRBJ2-1; 11 nucleotides line up with TRBD2. V was clipped by 5 bases and J by 7 bases; unmatched bases: 1. The germline CDR1 and CDR2 sequences are LNHDA and SQIVND (reference sequence). CDR3 length: 13 residues.

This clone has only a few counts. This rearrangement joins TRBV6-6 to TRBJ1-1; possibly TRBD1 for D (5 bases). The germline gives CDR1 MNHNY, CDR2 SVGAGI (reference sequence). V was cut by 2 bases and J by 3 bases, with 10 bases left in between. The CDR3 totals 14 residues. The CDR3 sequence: CASSYPGADTEAFF. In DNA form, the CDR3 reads TGTGCCAGCAGTTACCCCGGGGCGGACACTGAAGCTTTCTTT.

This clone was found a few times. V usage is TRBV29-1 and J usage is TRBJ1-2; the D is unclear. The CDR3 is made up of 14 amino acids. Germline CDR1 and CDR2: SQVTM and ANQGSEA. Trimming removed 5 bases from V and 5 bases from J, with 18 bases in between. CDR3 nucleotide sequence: TGCAGCGTTCTCAACGTACCCGGGCGGTATGGCTACACCTTC. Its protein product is CSVLNVPGRYGYTF.

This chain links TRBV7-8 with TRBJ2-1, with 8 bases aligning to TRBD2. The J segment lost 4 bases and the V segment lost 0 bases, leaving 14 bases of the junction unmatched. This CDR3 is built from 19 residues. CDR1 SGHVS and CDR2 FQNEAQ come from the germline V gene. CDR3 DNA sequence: TGTGCCAGCAGCTTAGCCCCGCGCACTAGCGGTGTGGAATACAATGAGCAGTTCTTC. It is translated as CASSLAPRTSGVEYNEQFF.

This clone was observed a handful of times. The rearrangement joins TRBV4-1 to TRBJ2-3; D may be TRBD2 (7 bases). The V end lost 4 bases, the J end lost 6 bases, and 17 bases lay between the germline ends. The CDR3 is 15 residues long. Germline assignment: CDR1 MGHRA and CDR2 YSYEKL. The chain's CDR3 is CASSLGGGLVDTQYF. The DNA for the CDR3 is TGCGCCAGCAGCCTGGGCGGGGGCCTTGTGGATACGCAGTATTTT.

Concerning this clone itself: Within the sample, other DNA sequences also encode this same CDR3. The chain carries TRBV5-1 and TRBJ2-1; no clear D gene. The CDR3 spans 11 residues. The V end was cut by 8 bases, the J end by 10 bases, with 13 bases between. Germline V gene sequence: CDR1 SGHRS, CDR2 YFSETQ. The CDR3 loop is CASRLGGEQFF. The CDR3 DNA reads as TGCGCCAGTCGGTTAGGCGGCGAGCAGTTCTTC.

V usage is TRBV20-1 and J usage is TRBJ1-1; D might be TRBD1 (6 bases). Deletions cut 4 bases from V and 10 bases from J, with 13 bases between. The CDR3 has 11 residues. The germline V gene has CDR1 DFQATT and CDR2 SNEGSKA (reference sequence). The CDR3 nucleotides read TGCAGTGCTAAACAGGGATGGGGAGCTTTCTTT. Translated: CSAKQGWGAFF.

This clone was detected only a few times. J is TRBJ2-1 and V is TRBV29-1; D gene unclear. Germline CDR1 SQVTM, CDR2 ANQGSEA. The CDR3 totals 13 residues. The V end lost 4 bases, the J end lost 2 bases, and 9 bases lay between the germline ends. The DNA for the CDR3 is TGCAGCGTTGTCCTAGTCCCCTACAATGAGCAGTTCTTC. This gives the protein CSVVLVPYNEQFF.

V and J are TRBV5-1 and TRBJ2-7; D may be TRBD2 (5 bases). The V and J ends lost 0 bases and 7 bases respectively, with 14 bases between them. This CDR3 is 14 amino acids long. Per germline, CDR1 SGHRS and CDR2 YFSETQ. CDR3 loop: CASSLGAAAWEQYF. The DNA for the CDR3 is TGCGCCAGCAGCTTGGGGGCAGCGGCTTGGGAGCAGTACTTC.

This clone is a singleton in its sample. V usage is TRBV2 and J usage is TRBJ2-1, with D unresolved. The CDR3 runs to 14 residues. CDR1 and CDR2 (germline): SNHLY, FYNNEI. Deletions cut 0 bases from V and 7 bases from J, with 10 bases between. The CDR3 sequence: CASSEAGLGNEQFF. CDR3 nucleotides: TGTGCCAGCAGTGAAGCGGGTTTGGGGAATGAGCAGTTCTTC. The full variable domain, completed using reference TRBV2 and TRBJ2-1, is EPEVTQTPSHQVTQMGQEVILRCVPISNHLYFYWYRQILGQKVEFLVSFYNNEISEKSEIFDDQFSVERPDGSNFTLKIRSTKLEDSAMYFCASSEAGLGNEQFFGPGTRLTVL.